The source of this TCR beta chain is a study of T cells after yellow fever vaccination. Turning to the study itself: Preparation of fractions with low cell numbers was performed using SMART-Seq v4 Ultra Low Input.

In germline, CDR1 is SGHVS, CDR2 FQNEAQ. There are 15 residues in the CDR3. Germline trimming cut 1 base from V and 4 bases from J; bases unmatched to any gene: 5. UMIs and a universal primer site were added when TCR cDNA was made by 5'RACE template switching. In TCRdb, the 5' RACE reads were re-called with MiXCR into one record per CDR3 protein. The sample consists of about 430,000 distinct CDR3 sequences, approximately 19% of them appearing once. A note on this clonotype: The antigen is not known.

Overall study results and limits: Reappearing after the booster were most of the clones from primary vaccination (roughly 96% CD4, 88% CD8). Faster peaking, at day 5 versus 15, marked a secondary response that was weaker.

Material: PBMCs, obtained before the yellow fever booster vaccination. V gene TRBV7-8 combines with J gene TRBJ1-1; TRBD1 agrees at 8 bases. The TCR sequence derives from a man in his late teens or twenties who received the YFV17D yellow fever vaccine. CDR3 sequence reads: CASSLEGQGRTEAFF. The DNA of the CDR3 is TGTGCCAGCAGCTTAGAAGGACAGGGACGCACTGAAGCTTTCTTT.